These T cell receptor beta chains were read from a single sample in a study of patients and donors after allogeneic stem cell transplantation. TCRdb reprocessed the RT-PCR reads via MiXCR and lists one record per CDR3 protein. This sample has some 1,600 distinct CDR3 sequences, with approximately 15% found just once. Source material: blood, either unsorted or a sorted T cell fraction (not recorded which). The receptors here all came from a human donor who was either an allogeneic HSCT recipient or a stem cell or donor lymphocyte infusion donor (not recorded which). It is not recorded whose cells these are; they may come from a transplant donor. The conserved cysteine and the conserved F or W are not part of the CDR3 here. A row's size may be missing; if present it is once, few, many or a size class.

clone size	V gene	J gene	CDR3 length	CDR3 protein
many	TRBV14	TRBJ1-1	11	ASSRQGNTEAF
few	TRBV29-1	TRBJ2-1	11	SVPGWVYNEQF
large	TRBV20-1	TRBJ1-5	13	SEGFRQGCNQPQH
many	TRBV19	TRBJ1-1	11	ASSIQRGTEAF
many	TRBV7-2	TRBJ2-3	14	ASSSRSSGNTDTQY
many	TRBV12-3/TRBV12-4	TRBJ2-2	10	ASRPGPGELF
medium-sized	TRBV27	TRBJ2-2	11	ASSGTLTGELF
-	TRBV7-9	TRBJ2-1	12	ASSPRQGKYEQF
medium-sized	TRBV2	TRBJ1-4	13	ASSATGATNEKLF
-	TRBV5-5	TRBJ2-6	15	ASSLGSSGSGANVLT
few	TRBV28	TRBJ2-3	13	ASSPTSDPTDTQY
medium-sized	TRBV20-1	TRBJ2-1	10	SASRGRDEQF
many	TRBV5-6	TRBJ2-2	13	ASSLQGVDTGELF
many	TRBV7-9	TRBJ2-4	14	ASSSTGALAKNIQY
-	TRBV10-2	TRBJ1-1	11	ASRNLENTEAF
many	TRBV10-1	TRBJ1-1	14	ASSESPGQGNTEAF
medium-sized	TRBV6-1	TRBJ2-7	13	ASSERGGKQYEQY
many	TRBV28	TRBJ1-2	10	ASSPGPFGYT
-	TRBV20-1	TRBJ2-3	12	SATGLASTDTQY
many	TRBV19	TRBJ1-5	13	ASSMDRGWSQPQH